This TCR beta chain was identified in a study of blood T cell repertoires in COVID-19. J was trimmed by 8 bases and V by 5 bases; bases with no gene match: 25. Germline CDR1 SGHRS, CDR2 YFSETQ. There are 21 residues in the CDR3. The assay was immunoSEQ multiplex PCR, and TCRdb's table has in-frame clones only and misses some. This sample has over 100,000 clones, with roughly 92% found just once. The specimen was peripheral blood. This receptor was taken from a woman aged 45 to 65 with COVID-19, enrolled during active disease. This rearrangement joins TRBV5-1 to TRBJ1-6, with 10 bases aligning to TRBD1. The CDR3 reads CASRPEIGTGVLRVNDSPLHF. CDR3 sequence (DNA): TGCGCCAGCAGACCCGAAATCGGGACAGGGGTTCTTCGGGTCAATGATTCACCCCTCCACTTT.